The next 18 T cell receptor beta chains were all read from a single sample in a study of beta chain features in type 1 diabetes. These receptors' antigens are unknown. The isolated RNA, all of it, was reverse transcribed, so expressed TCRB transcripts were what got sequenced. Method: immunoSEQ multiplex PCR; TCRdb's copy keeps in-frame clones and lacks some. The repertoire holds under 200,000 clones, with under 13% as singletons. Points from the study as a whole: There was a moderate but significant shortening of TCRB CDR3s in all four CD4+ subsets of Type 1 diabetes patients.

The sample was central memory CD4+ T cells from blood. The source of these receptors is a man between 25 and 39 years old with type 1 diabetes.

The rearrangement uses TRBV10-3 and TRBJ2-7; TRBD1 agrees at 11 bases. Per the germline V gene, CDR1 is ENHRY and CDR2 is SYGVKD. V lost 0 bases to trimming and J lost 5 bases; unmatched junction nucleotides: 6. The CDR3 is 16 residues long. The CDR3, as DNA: TGTGCCATCAGTGAGTCTAGTGGACAGGGGGCGCACGAGCAGTACTTC. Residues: CAISESSGQGAHEQYF.

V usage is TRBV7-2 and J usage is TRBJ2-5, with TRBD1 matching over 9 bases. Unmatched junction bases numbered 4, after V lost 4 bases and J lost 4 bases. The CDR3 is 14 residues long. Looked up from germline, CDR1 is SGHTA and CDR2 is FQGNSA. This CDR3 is CASSSTQGAETQYF. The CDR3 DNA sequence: TGTGCCAGCAGCTCCACACAGGGGGCAGAGACCCAGTACTTC.

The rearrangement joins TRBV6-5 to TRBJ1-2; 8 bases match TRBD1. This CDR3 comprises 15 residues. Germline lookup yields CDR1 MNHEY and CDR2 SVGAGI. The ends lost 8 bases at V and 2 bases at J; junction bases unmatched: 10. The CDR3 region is CASGDPGTGNYGYTF. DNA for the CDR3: TGTGCCAGCGGAGACCCCGGGACAGGCAACTATGGCTACACCTTC.

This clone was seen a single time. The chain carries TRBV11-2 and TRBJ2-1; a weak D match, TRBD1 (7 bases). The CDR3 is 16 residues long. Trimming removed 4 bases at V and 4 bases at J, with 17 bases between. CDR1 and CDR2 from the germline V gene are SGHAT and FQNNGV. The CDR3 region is CASSWGDSAVYNEQFF. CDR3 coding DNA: TGTGCCAGCAGCTGGGGGGACAGCGCAGTTTACAATGAGCAGTTCTTC.

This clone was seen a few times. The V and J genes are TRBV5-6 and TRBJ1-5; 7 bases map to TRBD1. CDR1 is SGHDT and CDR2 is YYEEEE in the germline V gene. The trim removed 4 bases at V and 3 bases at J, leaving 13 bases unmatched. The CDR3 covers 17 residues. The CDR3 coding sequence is TGTGCCAGCAGCCGGGGGACAGCAAGCTCTGCCAATCAGCCCCAGCATTTT. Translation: CASSRGTASSANQPQHF.

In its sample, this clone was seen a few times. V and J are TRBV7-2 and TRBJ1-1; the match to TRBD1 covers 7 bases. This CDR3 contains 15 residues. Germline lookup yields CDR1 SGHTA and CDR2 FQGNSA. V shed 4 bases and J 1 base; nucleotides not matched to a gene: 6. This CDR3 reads CASSSQGVGNTEAFF. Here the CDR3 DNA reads TGTGCCAGCAGCTCGCAGGGGGTGGGGAACACTGAAGCTTTCTTT.

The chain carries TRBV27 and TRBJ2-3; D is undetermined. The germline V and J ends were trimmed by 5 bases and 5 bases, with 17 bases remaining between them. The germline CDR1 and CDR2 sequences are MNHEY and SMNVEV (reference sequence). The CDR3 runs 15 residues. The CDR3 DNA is TGTGCCAGCAGTCCCGTAATGCAGGTTCGAGATACGCAGTATTTT. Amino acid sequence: CASSPVMQVRDTQYF.

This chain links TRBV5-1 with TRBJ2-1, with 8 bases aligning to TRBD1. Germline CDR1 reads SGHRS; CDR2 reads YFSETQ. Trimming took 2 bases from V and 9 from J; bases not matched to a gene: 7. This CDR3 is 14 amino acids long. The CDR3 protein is CASSFGQGNPEQFF. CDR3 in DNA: TGCGCCAGCAGCTTTGGACAGGGTAATCCTGAGCAGTTCTTC.

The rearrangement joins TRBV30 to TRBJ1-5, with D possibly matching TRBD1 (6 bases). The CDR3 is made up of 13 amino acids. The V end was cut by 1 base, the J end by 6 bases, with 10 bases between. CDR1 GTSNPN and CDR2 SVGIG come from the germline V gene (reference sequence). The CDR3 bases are TGTGCCTGGAGTGACAGGGTCCCTCAGCCCCAGCATTTT. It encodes CAWSDRVPQPQHF.

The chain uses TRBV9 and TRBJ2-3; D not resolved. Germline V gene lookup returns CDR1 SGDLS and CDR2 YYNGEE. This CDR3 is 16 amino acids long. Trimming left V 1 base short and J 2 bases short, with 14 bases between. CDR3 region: CASSVTTEPSTDTQYF. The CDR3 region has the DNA TGTGCCAGCAGCGTAACAACGGAGCCGTCCACAGATACGCAGTATTTT.

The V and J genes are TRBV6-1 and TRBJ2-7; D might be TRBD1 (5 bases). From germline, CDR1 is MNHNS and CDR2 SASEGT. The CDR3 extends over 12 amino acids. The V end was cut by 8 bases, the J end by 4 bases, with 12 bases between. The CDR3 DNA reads TGTGCCAGCGCCCAGCAGGGATACGAGCAGTACTTC. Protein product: CASAQQGYEQYF.

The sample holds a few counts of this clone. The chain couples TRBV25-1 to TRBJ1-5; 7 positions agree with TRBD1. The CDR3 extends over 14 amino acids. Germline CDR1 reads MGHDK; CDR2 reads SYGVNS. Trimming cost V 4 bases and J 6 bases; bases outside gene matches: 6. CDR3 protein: CASSGTGERQPQHF. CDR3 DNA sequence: TGTGCCAGCAGTGGAACAGGGGAGCGTCAGCCCCAGCATTTT. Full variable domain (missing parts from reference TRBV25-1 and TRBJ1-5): EADIYQTPRYLVIGTGKKITLECSQTMGHDKMYWYQQDPGMELHLIHYSYGVNSTEKGDLSSESTVSRIRTEHFPLTLESARPSHTSQYLCASSGTGERQPQHFGDGTRLSIL.

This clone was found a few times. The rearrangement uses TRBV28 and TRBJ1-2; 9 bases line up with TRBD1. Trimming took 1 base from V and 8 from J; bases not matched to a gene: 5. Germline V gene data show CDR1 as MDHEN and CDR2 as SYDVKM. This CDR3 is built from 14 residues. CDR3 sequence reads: CASSLYRTGVGYTF. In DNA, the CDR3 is TGTGCCAGCAGTTTATACCGGACAGGGGTGGGCTACACCTTC.

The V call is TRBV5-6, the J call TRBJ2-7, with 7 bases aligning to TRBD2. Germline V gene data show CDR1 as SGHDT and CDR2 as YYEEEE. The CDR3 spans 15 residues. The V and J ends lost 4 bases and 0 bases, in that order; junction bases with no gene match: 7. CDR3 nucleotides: TGTGCCAGCAGCATTAGCGGGTTGAGCTCCTACGAGCAGTACTTC. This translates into CASSISGLSSYEQYF.

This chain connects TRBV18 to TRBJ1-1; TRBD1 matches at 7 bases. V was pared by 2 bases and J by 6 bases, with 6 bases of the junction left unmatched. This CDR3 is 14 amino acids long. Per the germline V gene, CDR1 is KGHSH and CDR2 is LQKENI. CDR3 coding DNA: TGTGCCAGCTCACCAGACAGGGCAGCGGCTGAAGCTTTCTTT. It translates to CASSPDRAAAEAFF.

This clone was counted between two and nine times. The CDR3: CASSQDWQYYEQYF. CDR3 sequence (DNA): TGCGCCAGCAGCCAAGATTGGCAATATTACGAGCAGTACTTC. The chain is built from TRBV4-3 and TRBJ2-7, with D unresolved. CDR3 length: 14 amino acids. Germline CDR1 reads LGHNA; CDR2 reads YSLEER. Trimming cost V 0 bases and J 4 bases, with 10 bases left between them.

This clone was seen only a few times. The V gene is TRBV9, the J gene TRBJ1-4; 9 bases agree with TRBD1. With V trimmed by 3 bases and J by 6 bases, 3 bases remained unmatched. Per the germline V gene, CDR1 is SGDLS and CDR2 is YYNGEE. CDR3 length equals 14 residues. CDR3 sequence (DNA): TGTGCCAGCAGCGCTCGGGACAGGGATGAAAAACTGTTTTTT. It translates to CASSARDRDEKLFF.

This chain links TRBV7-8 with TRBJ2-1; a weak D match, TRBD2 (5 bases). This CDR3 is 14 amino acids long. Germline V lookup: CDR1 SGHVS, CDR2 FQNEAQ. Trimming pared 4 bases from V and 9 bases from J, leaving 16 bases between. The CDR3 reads CASSSGGSSGEQFF. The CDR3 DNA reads TGTGCCAGCAGCTCAGGAGGAAGCAGTGGTGAGCAGTTCTTC.